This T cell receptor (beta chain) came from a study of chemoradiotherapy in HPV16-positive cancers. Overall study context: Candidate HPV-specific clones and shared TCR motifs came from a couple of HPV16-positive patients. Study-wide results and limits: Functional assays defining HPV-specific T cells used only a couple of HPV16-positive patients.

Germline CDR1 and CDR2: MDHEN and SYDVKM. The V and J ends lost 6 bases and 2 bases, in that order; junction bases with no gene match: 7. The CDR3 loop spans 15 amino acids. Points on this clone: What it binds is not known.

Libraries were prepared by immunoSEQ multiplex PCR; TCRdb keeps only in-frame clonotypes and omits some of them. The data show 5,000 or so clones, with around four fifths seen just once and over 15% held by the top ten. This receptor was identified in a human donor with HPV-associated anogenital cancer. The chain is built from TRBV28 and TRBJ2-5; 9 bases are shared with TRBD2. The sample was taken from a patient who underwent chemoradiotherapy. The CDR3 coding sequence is TGTGCCAGCAGCGACCGACTAGCGGCTCAAGAGACCCAGTACTTC. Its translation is CASSDRLAAQETQYF.